Listed below are T cell receptor beta chains from one sample, sequenced in a study of neurological immune-mediated disorders. MiXCR was run by TCRdb on the 5' RACE reads, yielding one entry per CDR3 protein. The profile shows under 85,000 distinct CDR3 sequences, approximately 5.3% of them singletons. Sequences were obtained from PBMCs. These receptors were obtained from a human donor with multiple sclerosis. The donor label of this sample is uncertain. Both conserved end residues are trimmed from each CDR3.

V gene	CDR3 protein
TRBV15	ATSGWEDKQKQSSYNEQF
TRBV4-2	ASSQFGTDNSPLH
TRBV20-1	SAREWGGTWRVGQPQH
TRBV20-1	SARDPRAGELF
TRBV4-1	ASSHAARTNTEAF
TRBV7-3	ASSKSSGTTDTQY
TRBV29-1	SVEERGSTDTQY
TRBV4-1	ASSQPRTFPNEKLF
TRBV11-2	ASSLRLDNEQF
TRBV20-1	SAGPSGGQPDTQY
TRBV14	ASSQDWGHEKLF
TRBV4-2	ASSQGLADPNEQF
TRBV15	ATSRRQGQPQH
TRBV6-5	ASRAGTVTYNEQF
TRBV4-1	ASSQGGLTSGNTIY
TRBV20-1	SAGTRRQETQY
TRBV5-1	ASSLGANYGYT
TRBV5-1	ASSLGTLNTEAF